These 27 T cell receptor beta chains were sequenced from one sample in a study of T-cell reconstitution after alpha-beta-depleted transplantation in children. The TCRbeta library was prepared with unique molecular identifiers. Each CDR3 protein is one row after TCRdb ran MiXCR on the PCR reads. In the table there are around 800,000 distinct CDR3 sequences, under 20% of which are singletons. The source was PBMCs, mostly from graft donor cells, collected 360 days after TCRalphabeta/CD19-depleted stem cell transplant. The receptors were gathered from a male patient aged 5 to 17 who had a stem cell transplant for acute lymphoblastic leukemia, so the T cells may come from the graft donor.

This clonotype turned up a few times. This chain links TRBV29-1 with TRBJ2-5; possible D gene TRBD1, 7 bases. CDR1 is SQVTM, CDR2 ANQGSEA, per germline. The CDR3 has 13 amino acids. V lost 7 bases and J 5 bases, leaving 17 bases between the germline ends. The CDR3: CSGLRAGQETQYF. The CDR3 bases are TGCAGCGGCCTCCGGGCGGGACAGGAGACCCAGTACTTC.

There are a few counts of this clonotype. The chain recombines TRBV5-1 with TRBJ2-2; 9 bases align to TRBD1. In germline, CDR1 is SGHRS, CDR2 YFSETQ. The CDR3 length is 15 residues. Trimming took 7 bases from V and 5 from J; bases not matched to a gene: 9. The CDR3 reads CASYRDRVPTGELFF. CDR3 sequence (DNA): TGCGCCAGCTACCGGGACAGGGTGCCGACCGGGGAGCTGTTTTTT.

The V gene is TRBV2, the J gene TRBJ1-5; D might be TRBD1 (6 bases). The V gene's germline CDR1 is SNHLY and CDR2 FYNNEI. The CDR3 extends over 17 amino acids. V gave up 6 bases and J gave up 0 bases, with 18 bases separating them. The CDR3 nucleotides read TGTGCCAGCAGGAAAACTTCAGGGGCCTTTAGCAATCAGCCCCAGCATTTT. This translates into CASRKTSGAFSNQPQHF. Based on the CDR3 plus reference TRBV2 and TRBJ1-5, the full variable domain is EPEVTQTPSHQVTQMGQEVILRCVPISNHLYFYWYRQILGQKVEFLVSFYNNEISEKSEIFDDQFSVERPDGSNFTLKIRSTKLEDSAMYFCASRKTSGAFSNQPQHFGDGTRLSIL.

The rearrangement uses TRBV5-1 and TRBJ2-7; a possible D gene is TRBD1 (5 bases). Germline V CDR1 and CDR2: SGHRS, YFSETQ. The CDR3 is made up of 15 amino acids. Between the trimmed V and J ends, which lost 0 bases and 0 bases, there was a span of 10 bases. The CDR3 reads CASSLAQGLSYEQYF. The CDR3 DNA follows: TGCGCCAGCAGCTTGGCCCAGGGTCTCTCCTACGAGCAGTACTTC.

The chain joins TRBV12-5 to TRBJ1-5; tentative D call: TRBD1 (5 bases). CDR1 and CDR2 from the germline V gene are LGHNT and FRNRAP. The ends were cut back, 5 bases at V and 4 bases at J, with 15 bases in the middle. There are 15 residues in the CDR3. CDR3 coding DNA: TGTGCTAGTGGTAGGCGACCCCAGGGAAATCAGCCCCAGCATTTT. As protein: CASGRRPQGNQPQHF.

This rearrangement joins TRBV20-1 to TRBJ1-1; D possibly corresponds to TRBD1 (5 bases). CDR1 and CDR2 from the germline V gene are DFQATT and SNEGSKA (reference sequence). The CDR3 runs to 13 residues. V was trimmed by 3 bases and J by 3 bases, leaving 11 bases between them. The CDR3 region has the DNA TGCAGTGCTAGTTCCGGGGCTCACACTGAAGCTTTCTTT. This codes for CSASSGAHTEAFF.

Ten or more counts support this clonotype. The chain joins TRBV5-1 to TRBJ2-1, with D perhaps matching TRBD1 (6 bases). The CDR3 consists of 14 residues. Germline lookup yields CDR1 SGHRS and CDR2 YFSETQ. Trimming pared 3 bases from V and 2 bases from J, leaving 9 bases between. CDR3 in DNA: TGCGCCAGCAGCTATCGACAGGCCTACAATGAGCAGTTCTTC. Translating gives CASSYRQAYNEQFF.

The chain recombines TRBV9 with TRBJ1-2, with D possibly being TRBD1 (6 bases). This CDR3 spans 14 amino acids. Germline V gene data show CDR1 as SGDLS and CDR2 as YYNGEE. V lost 3 bases to trimming and J lost 3 bases, with 12 bases between them. CDR3 residues: CASSATGIDYGYTF. The CDR3 coding sequence is TGTGCCAGCAGCGCTACAGGGATCGACTATGGCTACACCTTC. Full variable domain (remainder filled in from reference TRBV9 and TRBJ1-2): DSGVTQTPKHLITATGQRVTLRCSPRSGDLSVYWYQQSLDQGLQFLIQYYNGEERAKGNILERFSAQQFPDLHSELNLSSLELGDSALYFCASSATGIDYGYTFGSGTRLTVV.

This chain uses TRBV4-1 with TRBJ1-4; 12 positions match TRBD1. The germline gives CDR1 MGHRA, CDR2 YSYEKL. CDR3 length: 16 amino acids. V lost 2 bases to trimming and J lost 6 bases; unmatched junction nucleotides: 4. The CDR3 DNA reads as TGCGCCAGCAGCCAATGGGACAGGGGGCAGGATGAAAAACTGTTTTTT. Its translation: CASSQWDRGQDEKLFF.

The chain is built from TRBV19 and TRBJ2-1; 11 bases map to TRBD2. The junction had 10 bases not matched to a gene; V was cut back by 7 bases and J by 5 bases. This CDR3 comprises 16 residues. Germline loops: CDR1 LNHDA, CDR2 SQIVND (reference sequence). The CDR3 DNA is TGTGCCAGTACGCCTATGACTAGCGGGATCAACAATGAGCAGTTCTTC. Its translation: CASTPMTSGINNEQFF. Complete variable domain (other parts from reference TRBV19 and TRBJ2-1): DGGITQSPKYLFRKEGQNVTLSCEQNLNHDAMYWYRQDPGQGLRLIYYSQIVNDFQKGDIAEGYSVSREKKESFPLTVTSAQKNPTAFYLCASTPMTSGINNEQFFGPGTRLTVL.

This clonotype showed up many times. This chain uses TRBV10-3 with TRBJ2-3, with D perhaps matching TRBD2 (5 bases). Germline assignment: CDR1 ENHRY and CDR2 SYGVKD. The CDR3 has 15 amino acids. V lost 0 bases, J lost 3 bases, and 10 bases lay in between. Here the CDR3 DNA reads TGTGCCATCAGTGAGTCGTTTGGCGGGACAGATACGCAGTATTTT. It specifies CAISESFGGTDTQYF.

A few counts support this clonotype. The chain is built from TRBV18 and TRBJ2-5, with D perhaps matching TRBD1 (7 bases). The CDR3 contains 13 residues. Germline V gives CDR1 KGHSH, CDR2 LQKENI. Trimming cost V 2 bases and J 11 bases, with 15 bases left between them. As DNA, the CDR3 is TGTGCCAGCTCACCAAGACAGGGAGGTAGACAGTACTTC. Translated: CASSPRQGGRQYF.

V usage is TRBV7-8 and J usage is TRBJ1-1; a weak D match, TRBD1 (5 bases). The V end lost 0 bases, the J end lost 6 bases, and 17 bases lay between the germline ends. CDR1 is SGHVS, CDR2 FQNEAQ, per germline. The length of the CDR3 is 16 residues. The CDR3 spells CASSLARAGWAAEAFF. Here the CDR3 DNA reads TGTGCCAGCAGCTTAGCGAGGGCAGGGTGGGCGGCTGAAGCTTTCTTT.

This clonotype has a count of ten or more. CDR3 protein: CASSPSATDTQYF. The CDR3 DNA reads TGTGCCAGCTCACCATCGGCCACAGATACGCAGTATTTT. The chain employs TRBV18 and TRBJ2-3; no reliable D call. CDR3 length equals 13 residues. The V gene lost 2 bases and the J gene lost 2 bases, with 5 bases spanning the gap. From germline, CDR1 is KGHSH and CDR2 LQKENI.

The rearrangement links TRBV5-4 to TRBJ1-2; unclear D gene. This CDR3 spans 11 amino acids. Per germline, CDR1 SGHNT and CDR2 YYREEE (reference sequence). V was cut by 1 base and J by 7 bases, with 5 bases left in between. The chain's CDR3 is CASSLHAGYTF. CDR3 coding DNA: TGTGCCAGCAGCTTGCATGCTGGCTACACCTTC.

This clonotype was detected a few times. The rearrangement joins TRBV5-1 to TRBJ2-7, with 12 nucleotides matching TRBD2. Germline CDR1 SGHRS, CDR2 YFSETQ. The ends lost 5 bases at V and 3 bases at J; junction bases unmatched: 12. This CDR3 has 17 residues. CDR3 loop: CASRPDRTSGVSYEQYF. CDR3 nucleotide sequence: TGCGCCAGCAGACCCGACAGGACTAGCGGGGTGAGCTACGAGCAGTACTTC.

J is TRBJ2-1 and V is TRBV12-3 or TRBV12-4; TRBD2 agrees at 8 bases. The CDR3 has 14 residues. Losses at the gene ends were 8 bases for V and 5 bases for J; bases not matched to a gene: 8. CDR3 nucleotide sequence: TGTGCCAGCGGGGGCGGGGGGCGAGACAATGAGCAGTTCTTC. This encodes CASGGGGRDNEQFF.

This clonotype was recorded many times. This rearrangement joins TRBV12-3 or TRBV12-4 to TRBJ2-5; TRBD2 matches 8 bases. V lost 5 bases and J lost 4; bases outside the gene matches: 6. The CDR3 covers 14 residues. CDR3 protein: CASSPRAGVETQYF. In nucleotides, the CDR3 is TGTGCCAGCAGTCCCCGAGCGGGAGTAGAGACCCAGTACTTC.

This clonotype was detected only a few times. The chain combines TRBV20-1 with TRBJ2-7, with 9 positions matching TRBD1. Germline CDR1 DFQATT, CDR2 SNEGSKA (reference sequence). J was trimmed by 3 bases and V by 5 bases; bases with no gene match: 8. CDR3 length: 14 amino acids. The CDR3 region is CSASPGQGLYEQYF. CDR3 DNA sequence: TGCAGTGCTTCACCGGGACAGGGACTCTACGAGCAGTACTTC.

This clonotype was recorded a few times. This rearrangement joins TRBV29-1 to TRBJ2-7; D is ambiguous. Germline CDR1 SQVTM, CDR2 ANQGSEA. The CDR3 is made up of 15 amino acids. V was trimmed by 0 bases and J by 4 bases, leaving 16 bases between them. CDR3 loop: CSVEDPPANYYEQYF. The CDR3 DNA sequence: TGCAGCGTTGAAGATCCGCCAGCTAATTATTACGAGCAGTACTTC.

This clonotype was seen repeatedly, ten times or more. The CDR3 reads CASSLGLRGVEQYF. CDR3 DNA: TGTGCCAGCAGTTTAGGCCTTCGAGGTGTCGAGCAGTACTTC. This chain uses TRBV12-3 or TRBV12-4 with TRBJ2-7; D is ambiguous. The CDR3 extends over 14 amino acids. V lost 1 base and J 6 bases, leaving 13 bases between the germline ends.

This clonotype was seen more than once but under ten times. The CDR3 here is CASSQDGDGLSYEQYF. The CDR3, as DNA: TGTGCCAGCAGCCAAGACGGAGACGGGCTCTCCTACGAGCAGTACTTC. V usage is TRBV3-1 and J usage is TRBJ2-7, with D hard to call. The CDR3 is made up of 16 amino acids. The germline V gene encodes CDR1 LGHDT and CDR2 YNNKEL (reference sequence). Trimming removed 0 bases at V and 0 bases at J, with 12 bases between.

The chain is built from TRBV7-7 and TRBJ2-1; the match to TRBD2 covers 12 bases. CDR3 size: 18 residues. The germline V gene encodes CDR1 SSHAT and CDR2 FNYEAQ (reference sequence). Germline trimming cut 5 bases from V and 0 bases from J; bases unmatched to any gene: 8. The CDR3 region has the DNA TGTGCCAGCAGCCGCTGGACTAGCGGGACCCTCTCCTACAATGAGCAGTTCTTC. Translated: CASSRWTSGTLSYNEQFF.

This clonotype showed up many times. The V and J genes are TRBV5-1 and TRBJ2-1; no clear D gene. Germline V lookup: CDR1 SGHRS, CDR2 YFSETQ. The CDR3 runs 14 residues. Trimming took 3 bases from V and 9 from J, leaving 16 bases between them. The CDR3 region is CASSSAGVLGEQFF. The CDR3 DNA sequence: TGCGCCAGCAGCTCCGCAGGAGTACTGGGTGAGCAGTTCTTC.

This chain connects TRBV20-1 to TRBJ1-1, with 9 bases that match TRBD1. Germline V lookup: CDR1 DFQATT, CDR2 SNEGSKA (reference sequence). J lost 3 bases, V lost 3 bases, and 5 bases had no gene match. The CDR3 loop spans 14 amino acids. Here the CDR3 reads CSARDRGRDTEAFF. The CDR3 DNA reads as TGCAGTGCTAGGGACAGGGGAAGGGACACTGAAGCTTTCTTT.

The chain joins TRBV29-1 to TRBJ2-5; TRBD1 might be the D (6 bases). Between the trimmed V and J ends, which lost 0 bases and 6 bases, there was a span of 14 bases. The CDR3 length is 14 residues. Germline values: CDR1 SQVTM, CDR2 ANQGSEA. The CDR3 spells CSVEDLNRAQTQYF. The CDR3 DNA follows: TGCAGCGTTGAAGATCTGAACAGGGCGCAGACCCAGTACTTC.

A few counts support this clonotype. This chain links TRBV6-6 with TRBJ2-7, with a possible D match to TRBD2 (6 bases). This CDR3 is 13 amino acids long. Germline V gene sequence: CDR1 MNHNY, CDR2 SVGAGI (reference sequence). V was cut by 7 bases and J by 3 bases, with 13 bases left in between. The CDR3 spells CASNGGDNYEQYF. CDR3 in DNA: TGTGCCAGCAATGGCGGGGATAACTACGAGCAGTACTTC.